Below are 17 T cell receptor beta chains sequenced from a single sample in a study of metastatic and nonmetastatic thyroid tumors. TCRdb re-analyzed the PCR reads through MiXCR. The repertoire holds 50,000 to 65,000 clones, with roughly a sixth as singletons. No patient had received any treatment before thyroid surgery. The sequenced sample consisted of blood. These receptors all come from a female donor with papillary thyroid cancer or a benign thyroid nodule (not recorded which). Some clones in this sample may be carry-over from other donors' samples.

This clone came up a few times. The chain is built from TRBV6-2 or TRBV6-3 and TRBJ1-1, with D uncertain. V was trimmed by 6 bases and J by 1 base, leaving 9 bases between them. Germline V gives CDR1 MNHEY, CDR2 SVGEGT. This CDR3 is 13 amino acids long. The chain's CDR3 is CASRVGWNTEAFF. In nucleotides, the CDR3 is TGTGCCAGCAGGGTTGGATGGAACACTGAAGCTTTCTTT.

Remarks on this clone: Likely a read error: the CDR3 ends without its conserved phenylalanine or tryptophan. The gene calls are TRBV20-1 and TRBJ2-7; TRBD1 or TRBD2 may be the D gene (5 bases each). Trimming stripped 6 bases from V and 0 bases from J, with 21 bases between. CDR3 length: 16 amino acids. CDR1 DFQATT and CDR2 SNEGSKA come from the germline V gene (reference sequence). CDR3 protein: CSATVRGRDLSYEQYY. The CDR3 nucleotides read TGCAGTGCAACCGTACGGGGACGAGACCTCTCCTACGAGCAGTACTAC.

This clone was found many times. This chain joins TRBV28 and TRBJ2-3, with a possible D match to TRBD1 (6 bases). The V gene lost 11 bases and the J gene lost 0 bases, with 33 bases spanning the gap. The CDR3 spans 20 residues. CDR1 is MDHEN, CDR2 SYDVKM, per germline. In DNA form, the CDR3 reads TGTGCCGAACGGCCCCCTAAGTTGGGTAGCCCCGGACAGAGCACAGATACGCAGTATTTT. Translation: CAERPPKLGSPGQSTDTQYF.

The chain carries TRBV28 and TRBJ2-7; D is undetermined. V was shortened by 6 bases and J by 4 bases, with 16 bases between the two germline ends. This CDR3 has 14 amino acids. From germline, CDR1 is MDHEN and CDR2 SYDVKM. This CDR3 reads CASRITVPNYEQYF. The CDR3 DNA follows: TGTGCCAGCAGAATTACAGTACCCAATTACGAGCAGTACTTC.

The chain recombines TRBV3-1 with TRBJ1-6; 7 bases line up with TRBD1. V lost 4 bases, J lost 0 bases, and 9 bases stayed unmatched. This CDR3 contains 18 residues. Per germline, CDR1 LGHDT and CDR2 YNNKEL (reference sequence). In DNA, the CDR3 is TGTGCCAGCAGCCCACGACAGGGTGGAATCTCCTATAATTCACCCCTCCACTTT. Translating it yields CASSPRQGGISYNSPLHF.

The chain joins TRBV4-3 to TRBJ2-7, with TRBD1 matching over 11 bases. CDR1 is LGHNA, CDR2 YSLEER, per germline. Trimming cost V 4 bases and J 2 bases; bases outside gene matches: 16. This CDR3 spans 19 amino acids. The CDR3 DNA follows: TGCGCCAGCAGCCCTTCTCCGGGACAGGGGGAATTAGGGGCCTACGAGCAGTACTTC. It is translated as CASSPSPGQGELGAYEQYF.

This clone was seen ten or more times. This chain links TRBV7-9 with TRBJ2-1; D may be TRBD2 (6 bases). This CDR3 comprises 13 residues. Germline CDR1 reads SEHNR; CDR2 reads FQNEAQ (reference sequence). The ends were cut back, 5 bases at V and 5 bases at J, with 10 bases in the middle. The DNA of the CDR3 is TGTGCCAGCAGCCCGAGGAGGGACAATGAGCAGTTCTTC. It yields the protein CASSPRRDNEQFF.

This clone was detected ten times or more. The chain uses TRBV28 and TRBJ2-5, with 7 bases matching TRBD1. Germline CDR1 reads MDHEN; CDR2 reads SYDVKM. J gave up 2 bases and V 2 bases, and 5 bases lay outside the gene matches. The CDR3 extends over 15 amino acids. CDR3 residues: CASSLLGQQQETQYF. The CDR3 DNA reads TGTGCCAGCAGTTTACTGGGACAGCAGCAAGAGACCCAGTACTTC.

This clone has at least ten counts. This sequence joins TRBV20-1 and TRBJ2-7; D remains ambiguous. The V gene lost 6 bases and the J gene lost 0 bases, with 15 bases spanning the gap. This CDR3 has 14 residues. CDR1 and CDR2 from the germline V gene are DFQATT and SNEGSKA (reference sequence). The CDR3 DNA is TGCAGTGCGGAGCACGCACGACGCTCCTACGAGCAGTACTTC. It translates to CSAEHARRSYEQYF.

This clone was counted only a few times. A read error may account for a junction end that differs from germline. The rearrangement joins TRBV6-9 to TRBJ1-1; D possibly corresponds to TRBD1 (5 bases). This CDR3 has 13 residues. Germline CDR1 is MNHGY and CDR2 is SVAAGI. The CDR3 DNA reads TGTGCCAGCAGTTACGTACACGGGGCTGAATCTTTCTTT. Amino acid sequence: CASSYVHGAESFF.

This clone has at least ten counts. The rearrangement joins TRBV7-8 to TRBJ2-2; D possibly corresponds to TRBD2 (6 bases). The germline V and J ends were trimmed by 1 base and 4 bases, with 13 bases remaining between them. The CDR3 length is 16 residues. Germline V CDR1 and CDR2: SGHVS, FQNEAQ. In DNA, the CDR3 is TGTGCCAGCAGCTTAGTTTTGACTAGTCGCACCGGGGAGCTGTTTTTT. It encodes CASSLVLTSRTGELFF. Variable domain in full (rest from reference TRBV7-8 and TRBJ2-2): GAGVSQSPRYKVAKRGQDVALRCDPISGHVSLFWYQQALGQGPEFLTYFQNEAQLDKSGLPSDRFFAERPEGSVSTLKIQRTQQEDSAVYLCASSLVLTSRTGELFFGEGSRLTVL.

The chain carries TRBV30 and TRBJ1-3; 9 bases are a match to TRBD1. The CDR3 consists of 16 residues. CDR1 GTSNPN and CDR2 SVGIG come from the germline V gene (reference sequence). V lost 3 bases and J lost 4; bases outside the gene matches: 10. The CDR3 protein is CAWRGTGREEGNTIYF. CDR3 coding DNA: TGTGCCTGGAGAGGGACAGGGAGAGAGGAGGGAAACACCATATATTTT.

This clone was found many times. This rearrangement joins TRBV5-6 to TRBJ2-3, with 12 bases that match TRBD2. The CDR3 consists of 16 residues. The germline V gene has CDR1 SGHDT and CDR2 YYEEEE. After removal of 4 bases from V and 4 bases from J, the junction contained 7 bases not matched to a gene. The CDR3 loop reads CASSLAGGPMPDTQYF. In nucleotides, the CDR3 is TGTGCCAGCAGCCTAGCGGGAGGGCCTATGCCAGATACGCAGTATTTT.

This clone was seen a few times. This chain uses TRBV28 with TRBJ1-2; maybe TRBD1 (5 bases). CDR3 size: 14 residues. Germline CDR1 MDHEN, CDR2 SYDVKM. Trimming removed 7 bases at V and 3 bases at J, with 15 bases between. The CDR3 loop is CASNRDRGDYGYTF. CDR3 coding DNA: TGTGCCAGCAATCGGGATAGGGGTGACTATGGCTACACCTTC.

This clone was seen many times. The rearrangement links TRBV3-1 to TRBJ2-2, with 11 bases matching TRBD1. J gave up 5 bases and V 3 bases, and 8 bases lay outside the gene matches. This CDR3 has 17 amino acids. Germline V gene lookup returns CDR1 LGHDT and CDR2 YNNKEL (reference sequence). CDR3 nucleotides: TGTGCCAGCAGCCACCCCTTGGGACAGGGGGGAACCGGGGAGCTGTTTTTT. Its protein product is CASSHPLGQGGTGELFF.

The gene calls are TRBV6-5 and TRBJ1-3; D uncertain. The CDR3 is made up of 16 amino acids. With 0 bases removed from V and 1 base from J, the gap between germline ends came to 10 bases. Germline V gene data show CDR1 as MNHEY and CDR2 as SVGAGI. The DNA of the CDR3 is TGTGCCAGCAGTTACTCGTTCTTACAGTCTGGAAACACCATATATTTT. The encoded protein is CASSYSFLQSGNTIYF.

This clone was observed many times. The J gene is TRBJ2-7, the V gene TRBV6-2 or TRBV6-3; 7 nucleotides align to TRBD1. The germline V gene has CDR1 MNHEY and CDR2 SVGEGT. With V trimmed by 4 bases and J by 6 bases, 18 bases remained unmatched. CDR3 length equals 17 residues. CDR3 residues: CASSLNRGLERVREQYF. CDR3 sequence (DNA): TGTGCCAGCAGTTTGAACAGGGGTTTAGAGCGAGTACGCGAGCAGTACTTC.